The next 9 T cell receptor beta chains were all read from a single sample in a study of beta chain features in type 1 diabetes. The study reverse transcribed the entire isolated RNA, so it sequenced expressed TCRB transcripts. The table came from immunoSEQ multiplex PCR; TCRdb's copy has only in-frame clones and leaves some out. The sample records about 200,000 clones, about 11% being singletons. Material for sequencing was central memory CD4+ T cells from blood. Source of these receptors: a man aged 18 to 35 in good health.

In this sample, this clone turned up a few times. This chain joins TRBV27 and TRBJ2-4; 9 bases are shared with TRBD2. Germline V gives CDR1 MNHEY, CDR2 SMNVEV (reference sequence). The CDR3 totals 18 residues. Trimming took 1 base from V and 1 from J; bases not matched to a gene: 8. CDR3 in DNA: TGTGCCAGCAGTTTATACGGTAGCGGGAGTGGGGCCAAAAACATTCAGTACTTC. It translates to CASSLYGSGSGAKNIQYF.

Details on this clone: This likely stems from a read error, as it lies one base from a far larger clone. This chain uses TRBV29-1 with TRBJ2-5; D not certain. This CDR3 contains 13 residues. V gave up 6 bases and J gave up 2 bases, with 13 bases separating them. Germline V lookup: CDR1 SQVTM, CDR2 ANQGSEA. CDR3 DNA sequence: TGCAGCGTAAGTCCCGAATCTCAAGAGACCCAGTACTTC. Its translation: CSVSPESQETQYF.

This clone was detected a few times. Here the CDR3 reads CASSARRSGRGFQYF. The CDR3 region has the DNA TGTGCCAGCAGTGCCCGAAGGAGCGGGCGCGGCTTCCAGTACTTC. The chain joins TRBV28 to TRBJ2-5; a weak D match, TRBD2 (6 bases). The CDR3 has 15 amino acids. The germline gives CDR1 MDHEN, CDR2 SYDVKM. V shed 5 bases and J shed 10 bases, with 23 bases lying between them.

CDR3 sequence (DNA): TGCAGCGTTGAACTAACAAGGGACTTTTATTCGGGCACCTTC. This codes for CSVELTRDFYSGTF. This chain connects TRBV29-1 to TRBJ1-2; a possible D gene is TRBD1 (5 bases). The CDR3 is 14 amino acids. Looked up from germline, CDR1 is SQVTM and CDR2 is ANQGSEA. The V gene lost 2 bases and the J gene lost 13 bases, with 23 bases spanning the gap. The entire variable domain, with the rest obtained from reference TRBV29-1 and TRBJ1-2, is as follows: SAVISQKPSRDICQRGTSLTIQCQVDSQVTMMFWYRQQPGQSLTLIATANQGSEATYESGFVIDKFPISRPNLTFSTLTVSNMSPEDSSIYLCSVELTRDFYSGTFGSGTRLTVV.

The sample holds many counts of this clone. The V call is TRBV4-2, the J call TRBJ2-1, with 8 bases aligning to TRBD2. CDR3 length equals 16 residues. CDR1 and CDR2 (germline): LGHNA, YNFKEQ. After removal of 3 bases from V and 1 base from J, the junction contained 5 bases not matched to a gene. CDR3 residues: CASSHFSGNSYNEQFF. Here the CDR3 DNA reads TGTGCCAGCAGCCACTTTAGCGGGAATTCCTACAATGAGCAGTTCTTC.

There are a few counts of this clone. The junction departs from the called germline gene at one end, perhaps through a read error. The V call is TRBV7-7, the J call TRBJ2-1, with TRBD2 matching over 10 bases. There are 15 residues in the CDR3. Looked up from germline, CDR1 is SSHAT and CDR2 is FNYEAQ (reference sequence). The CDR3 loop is CASSLTSGKLSEQFF. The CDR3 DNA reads TGTGCTAGCAGCTTAACTAGCGGGAAGCTTAGTGAGCAGTTCTTC.

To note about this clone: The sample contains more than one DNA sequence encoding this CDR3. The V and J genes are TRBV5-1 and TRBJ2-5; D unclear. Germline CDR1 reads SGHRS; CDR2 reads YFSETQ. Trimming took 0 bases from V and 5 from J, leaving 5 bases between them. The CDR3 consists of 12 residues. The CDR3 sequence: CASSLGLETQYF. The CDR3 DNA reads TGCGCCAGCAGCTTGGGTTTGGAGACCCAGTACTTC.

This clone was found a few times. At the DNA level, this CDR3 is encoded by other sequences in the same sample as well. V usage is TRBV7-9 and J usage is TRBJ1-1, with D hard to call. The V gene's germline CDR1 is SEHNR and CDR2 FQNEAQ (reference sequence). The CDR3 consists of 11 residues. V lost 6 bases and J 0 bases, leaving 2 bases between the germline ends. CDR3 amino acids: CASSLNTEAFF. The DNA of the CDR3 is TGTGCCAGCAGTTTGAACACTGAAGCTTTCTTT.

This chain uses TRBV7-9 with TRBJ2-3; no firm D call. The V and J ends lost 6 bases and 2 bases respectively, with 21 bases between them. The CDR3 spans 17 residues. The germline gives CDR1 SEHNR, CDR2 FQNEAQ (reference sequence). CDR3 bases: TGTGCCAGCAGGTCCCCGGGCTACTGGGAAACCACAGATACGCAGTATTTT. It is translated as CASRSPGYWETTDTQYF. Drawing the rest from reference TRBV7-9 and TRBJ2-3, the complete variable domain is DTGVSQNPRHKITKRGQNVTFRCDPISEHNRLYWYRQTLGQGPEFLTYFQNEAQLEKSRLLSDRFSAERPKGSFSTLEIQRTEQGDSAMYLCASRSPGYWETTDTQYFGPGTRLTVL.